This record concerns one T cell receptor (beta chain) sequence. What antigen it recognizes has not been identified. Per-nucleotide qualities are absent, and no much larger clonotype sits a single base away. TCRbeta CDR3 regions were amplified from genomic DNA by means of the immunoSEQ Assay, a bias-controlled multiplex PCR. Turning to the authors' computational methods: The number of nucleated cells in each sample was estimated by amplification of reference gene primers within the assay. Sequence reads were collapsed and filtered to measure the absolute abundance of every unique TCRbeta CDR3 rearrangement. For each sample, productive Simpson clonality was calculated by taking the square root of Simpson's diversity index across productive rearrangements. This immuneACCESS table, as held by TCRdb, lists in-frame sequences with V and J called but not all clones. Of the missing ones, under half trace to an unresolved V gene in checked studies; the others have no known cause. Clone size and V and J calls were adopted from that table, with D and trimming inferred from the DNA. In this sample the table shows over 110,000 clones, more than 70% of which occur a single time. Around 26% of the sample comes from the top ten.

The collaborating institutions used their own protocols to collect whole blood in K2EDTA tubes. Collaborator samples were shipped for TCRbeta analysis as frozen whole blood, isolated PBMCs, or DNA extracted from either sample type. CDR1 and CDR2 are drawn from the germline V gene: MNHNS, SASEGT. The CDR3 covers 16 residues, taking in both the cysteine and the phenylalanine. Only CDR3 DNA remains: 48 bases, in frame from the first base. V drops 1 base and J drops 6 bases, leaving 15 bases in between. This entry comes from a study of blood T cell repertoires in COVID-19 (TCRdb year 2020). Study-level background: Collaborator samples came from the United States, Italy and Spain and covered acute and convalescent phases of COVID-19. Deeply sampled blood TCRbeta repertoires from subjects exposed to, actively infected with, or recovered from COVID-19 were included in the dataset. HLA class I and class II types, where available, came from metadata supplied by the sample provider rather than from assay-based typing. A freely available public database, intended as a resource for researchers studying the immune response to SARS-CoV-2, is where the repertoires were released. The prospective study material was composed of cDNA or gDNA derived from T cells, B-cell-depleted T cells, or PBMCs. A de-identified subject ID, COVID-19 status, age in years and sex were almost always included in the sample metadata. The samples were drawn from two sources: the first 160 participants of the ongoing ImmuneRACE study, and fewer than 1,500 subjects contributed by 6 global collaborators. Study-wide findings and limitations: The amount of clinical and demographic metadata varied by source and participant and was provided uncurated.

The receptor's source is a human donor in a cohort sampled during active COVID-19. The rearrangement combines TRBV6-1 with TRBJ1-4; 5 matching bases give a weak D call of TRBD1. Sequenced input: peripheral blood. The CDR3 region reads CASSEEGEGMDEKLFF. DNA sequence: TGTGCCAGCAGTGAAGAAGGGGAGGGTATGGATGAAAAACTGTTTTTT.